This T cell receptor beta chain appears in the sequencing data of a study of identical twins. MiXCR, run by TCRdb on the 5' RACE reads, gives a single entry per CDR3 protein. Of 650,000 to 800,000 distinct CDR3 sequences in the sample, 8% to 9% were seen once. The sample was also reused in another study, on yellow fever vaccine responses in identical twins.

Input material: PBMCs. This clonotype originated in a woman under 30 in good health.

DNA for the CDR3: TGCAGTGCTAGAGATTTGGGGACCGACAATATCATTCAGTACTTC. This codes for CSARDLGTDNIIQYF. V gene TRBV20-1 combines with J gene TRBJ2-4, with D perhaps matching TRBD1 or TRBD2 (5 bases each). Germline values: CDR1 DFQATT, CDR2 SNEGSKA (reference sequence). V was trimmed by 0 bases and J by 9 bases, leaving 18 bases between them. The CDR3 spans 15 residues.